The rows below give T cell receptor beta chains drawn from one sample of a study of blood T cell repertoires in COVID-19. The assay was immunoSEQ multiplex PCR, and TCRdb's table has in-frame clones only and misses some. Altogether roughly 200,000 clones are present, less than 85% being singletons, with the ten largest covering over 6.5%. The specimen was peripheral blood. Every receptor here comes from a woman of 80 years or more with COVID-19, enrolled during active disease. The CDR3 runs from the conserved cysteine through the conserved F or W. The D gene is left open where the match is weak. Expanded clones are given a class, and other clones once, few, many or no size at all.

abundance: once; d_gene: .; j_gene: TRBJ1-4; v_gene: TRBV9; CDR3aa: CASSVAPGGNEKLFF; CDR3nt: TGTGCCAGCAGCGTAGCCCCGGGAGGGAATGAAAAACTGTTTTTT
abundance: few; d_gene: TRBD2; j_gene: TRBJ2-7; v_gene: TRBV27; CDR3aa: CASSPAGASYEQYF; CDR3nt: TGTGCCAGCAGTCCAGCGGGGGCTTCCTACGAGCAGTACTTC
abundance: .; d_gene: .; j_gene: TRBJ1-3; v_gene: TRBV2; CDR3aa: CASSAPGVAGNTIYF; CDR3nt: TGTGCCAGCAGTGCGCCAGGGGTGGCTGGAAACACCATATATTTT
abundance: few; d_gene: .; j_gene: TRBJ1-6; v_gene: TRBV6-4; CDR3aa: CASSEELLSPLHF; CDR3nt: TGTGCCAGCAGTGAGGAGCTCCTTTCACCCCTCCACTTT
abundance: .; d_gene: .; j_gene: TRBJ1-2; v_gene: TRBV28; CDR3aa: CASRGWANYGYTF; CDR3nt: TGTGCCAGCCGGGGGTGGGCTAACTATGGCTACACCTTC
abundance: .; d_gene: TRBD1; j_gene: TRBJ1-6; v_gene: TRBV4-1; CDR3aa: CASSRQGMDSPLHF; CDR3nt: TGCGCCAGCAGTCGACAGGGGATGGATTCACCCCTCCACTTT
abundance: .; d_gene: TRBD2; j_gene: TRBJ2-5; v_gene: TRBV6-2/TRBV6-3; CDR3aa: CASRPTSGGWTQYF; CDR3nt: TGTGCCAGCAGGCCTACTAGCGGGGGGTGGACCCAGTACTTC
abundance: .; d_gene: TRBD1; j_gene: TRBJ1-2; v_gene: TRBV5-5; CDR3aa: CASSGRRQGANYGYTF; CDR3nt: TGTGCCAGCAGCGGAAGAAGACAGGGGGCTAACTATGGCTACACCTTC
abundance: .; d_gene: TRBD1; j_gene: TRBJ1-1; v_gene: TRBV29-1; CDR3aa: CSVEDPGGVATEAFF; CDR3nt: TGCAGCGTTGAAGATCCAGGGGGAGTGGCCACTGAAGCTTTCTTT
abundance: .; d_gene: .; j_gene: TRBJ1-2; v_gene: TRBV28; CDR3aa: CASTGNYGYTF; CDR3nt: TGTGCTTCCACAGGGAACTATGGCTACACCTTC
abundance: few; d_gene: .; j_gene: TRBJ2-5; v_gene: TRBV7-8; CDR3aa: CASSLAGARGTQYF; CDR3nt: TGTGCCAGCAGCTTAGCGGGAGCCCGAGGGACCCAGTACTTC
abundance: few; d_gene: TRBD1; j_gene: TRBJ1-5; v_gene: TRBV19; CDR3aa: CASSTKTGGNQPQHF; CDR3nt: TGTGCCAGTAGTACCAAAACAGGGGGGAATCAGCCCCAGCATTTT
abundance: .; d_gene: .; j_gene: TRBJ1-5; v_gene: TRBV6-5; CDR3aa: CASSFLPEEFPQHF; CDR3nt: TGTGCCAGCAGTTTTCTACCGGAGGAGTTCCCCCAGCATTTT
abundance: .; d_gene: .; j_gene: TRBJ1-4; v_gene: TRBV5-1; CDR3aa: CASSLGPATNEKLFF; CDR3nt: TGCGCCAGCAGCTTGGGGCCCGCAACTAATGAAAAACTGTTTTTT
abundance: few; d_gene: .; j_gene: TRBJ2-5; v_gene: TRBV5-1; CDR3aa: CASSLPGEETQYF; CDR3nt: TGCGCCAGCAGCTTGCCCGGAGAAGAGACCCAGTACTTC
abundance: .; d_gene: .; j_gene: TRBJ2-1; v_gene: TRBV11-2; CDR3aa: CASSLGGRMGGGDEQFF; CDR3nt: TGTGCCAGCAGCTTAGGAGGAAGAATGGGTGGCGGCGATGAGCAGTTCTTC
abundance: .; d_gene: .; j_gene: TRBJ1-2; v_gene: TRBV5-1; CDR3aa: CASSWGVGDGYTF; CDR3nt: TGCGCCAGCAGCTGGGGGGTAGGGGATGGCTACACCTTC
abundance: .; d_gene: .; j_gene: TRBJ1-6; v_gene: TRBV4-1; CDR3aa: CASSQLFNSYNSPLHF; CDR3nt: TGCGCCAGCAGCCAATTGTTTAACTCCTATAATTCACCCCTCCACTTT